This TCR beta chain derives from a study of T-cell reconstitution after alpha-beta-depleted transplantation in children. During its preparation, the TCRbeta library received unique molecular identifiers. MiXCR, applied by TCRdb to the PCR reads, yields one record per CDR3 protein. The sample has around 370,000 distinct CDR3 sequences, about a tenth seen once. This clonotype was seen ten or more times. The TCR comes from a human donor who donated a stem cell graft to a child with acute lymphoblastic leukemia. This specimen was PBMCs from the stem cell graft donor, taken from the stem cell graft.

Here the CDR3 DNA reads TGTGCCAGCAGCCCCCGTTGGGAGACCCAGTACTTC. It yields the protein CASSPRWETQYF. The genes are TRBV7-6 and TRBJ2-5; D call uncertain. The CDR3 extends over 12 amino acids. Trimming removed 5 bases from V and 5 bases from J, with 9 bases in between. From germline, CDR1 is SGHVS and CDR2 FNYEAQ.